A selection of T cell receptor beta chains follows, all from one sample in a study of cytomegalovirus exposure and HLA in healthy donors. The repertoire was sequenced with immunoSEQ multiplex PCR; TCRdb's copy has only in-frame clones and lacks some. The data contain about 59,000 clones, about 83% of them singletons. The sequenced material came from PBMCs. These receptors originate from a human donor in good health. Each CDR3 is given with its conserved first and last residue. Each record gives: J gene, D gene, clone size, V gene, CDR3 DNA, CDR3 protein. D genes are given only for firm matches. Size is omitted from some rows. Given values are once, few, many or a class for expanded clones.

TRBJ2-7	TRBD2	few	TRBV4-3	TGCGCCAGCAGCCAAGATCTTAGCGGGAGGCGGGAGCAGTACTTC	CASSQDLSGRREQYF
TRBJ2-3	TRBD2	NA	TRBV5-6	TGTGCCAGCAGCTTCCTAGCGGGAGTGACAGATACGCAGTATTTT	CASSFLAGVTDTQYF
TRBJ1-1	NA	NA	TRBV5-1	TGCGCCAGCAGCCTGGGGCCCAGGACGGGAAGTGAAGCTTTCTTT	CASSLGPRTGSEAFF
TRBJ1-6	TRBD1	NA	TRBV6-6	TGTGCCAGCAGTCAAAGGACAGGGACTAATTCACCCCTCCACTTT	CASSQRTGTNSPLHF
TRBJ1-5	NA	NA	TRBV4-3	TGCGCCAGCAGCCAAGGTCTTAACAATCAGCCCCAGCATTTT	CASSQGLNNQPQHF
TRBJ1-1	NA	NA	TRBV28	TGTGCCAGCAGTTTTGTTTCCCAGAGGGCGAACACTGAAGCTTTCTTT	CASSFVSQRANTEAFF
TRBJ2-3	NA	NA	TRBV29-1	TGCAGCGCCGCCCCCGGGACTCGCACAGATACGCAGTATTTT	CSAAPGTRTDTQYF
TRBJ1-1	NA	NA	TRBV7-9	TGTGCCAGCAGCTTGGCGGAGGCAGCTTTCTTT	CASSLAEAAFF
TRBJ1-2	NA	NA	TRBV6-1	TGTGCCAGCAGTGAACGGGGAAGCTATGGCTACACCTTC	CASSERGSYGYTF
TRBJ2-7	NA	NA	TRBV18	TGTGCCACGTCAACCAGCGGCCAGATCGACGAGCAGTACTTC	CATSTSGQIDEQYF
TRBJ1-5	NA	NA	TRBV10-3	TGTGCCATCAGTGAGTCCTATCTACAGAGCAATCAGCCCCAGCATTTT	CAISESYLQSNQPQHF
TRBJ2-1	TRBD2	NA	TRBV5-1	TGCGCCAGCAGCTTGGGTGTGTCTAGCGGGGGGCTTTACAATGAGCAGTTCTTC	CASSLGVSSGGLYNEQFF
TRBJ2-6	TRBD2	NA	TRBV4-2	TGTGCCAGCAGCCCTAGCGGGGGGAGCTCTGGGGCCAACGTCCTGACTTTC	CASSPSGGSSGANVLTF
TRBJ2-7	NA	NA	TRBV30	TGTGCCTGGAGTGCACAGGGTAGCGAGCAGTACTTC	CAWSAQGSEQYF
TRBJ2-7	NA	few	TRBV7-2	TGTGCCAGCAGCCATGTTGAGTCCTACGAGCAGTACTTC	CASSHVESYEQYF
TRBJ2-2	NA	NA	TRBV30	TGTGCCTGGAGTGGTGGGCTAGCAGATACCGGGGAGCTGTTTTTT	CAWSGGLADTGELFF
TRBJ1-2	TRBD1	NA	TRBV5-6	TGTGCCAGCAGCGCGACAGGGGGGGAGGACTATGGCTACACCTTC	CASSATGGEDYGYTF
TRBJ1-4	NA	NA	TRBV19	TGTGCCAGTACCCGAGGAGGGGCGACTAATGAAAAACTGTTTTTT	CASTRGGATNEKLFF
TRBJ2-3	TRBD2	NA	TRBV15	TGTGCCACCAGCTCGGGACTAGCGGGGGGGCCAAGCACAGATACGCAGTATTTT	CATSSGLAGGPSTDTQYF
TRBJ2-3	NA	NA	TRBV5-8	TGTGCCAGCAGCTGGCAGGGTGTTAATGGAGATACGCAGTATTTT	CASSWQGVNGDTQYF
TRBJ1-2	TRBD1	NA	TRBV7-9	TGTGCCAGCAGCCCCCAGGGGGCTCACTATGGCTACACCTTC	CASSPQGAHYGYTF
TRBJ2-1	TRBD2	few	TRBV10-3	TGTGCCACCACTAGCGGGAGGGCTCGCTTGTTGTACAATGAGCAGTTCTTC	CATTSGRARLLYNEQFF
TRBJ2-1	NA	NA	TRBV10-1	TGCGCCAGCAGTTCACGCATCAGGGGAAGGTCCTACAATGAGCAGTTCTTC	CASSSRIRGRSYNEQFF
TRBJ2-7	NA	NA	TRBV4-1	TGCGCCAGCAGCCAAGACGTAGGGGGTATCTCCTACGAGCAGTACTTC	CASSQDVGGISYEQYF
TRBJ2-7	NA	NA	TRBV2	TGTGCCAGCAGTGGGCTCTCCTACGAGCAGTACTTC	CASSGLSYEQYF
TRBJ2-3	TRBD1	NA	TRBV7-6	TGTGCCAGCAGCCGTCAGACAGGGGGCATGTTCCTAGCAAGAGGGGTCACAGATGCGCAGTATTTT	CASSRQTGGMFLARGVTDAQYF
TRBJ2-7	NA	NA	TRBV11-2	TGTGCCACCCGGGAATGGGGGGACGAGCAGTACTTC	CATREWGDEQYF
TRBJ1-1	TRBD1	NA	TRBV11-1	TGTGCCAGCAGCTTAGCGGGGACAGGGGGACTTAACACTGAAGCTTTCTTT	CASSLAGTGGLNTEAFF
TRBJ2-1	NA	once	TRBV4-2	TGTGCCAGCAGCGGGAGGCCCAGCTCCTACAATGAGCAGTTCTTC	CASSGRPSSYNEQFF
TRBJ1-2	TRBD1	NA	TRBV10-2	TGCGCCAGCACCTCCCCCGGGACAGGGGCTAACTATGGCTACACCTTC	CASTSPGTGANYGYTF
TRBJ2-1	TRBD2	NA	TRBV10-3	TGTGCCCTATCTAGTGCGGGGGGGCCGAACAATGAGCAGTTCTTC	CALSSAGGPNNEQFF
TRBJ1-2	TRBD1	NA	TRBV4-2	TGTGCCAGCAGCTACGGACAGGGGCCTAATAACTATGGCTACACCTTC	CASSYGQGPNNYGYTF
TRBJ1-1	TRBD1	NA	TRBV2	TGTGCCAGCGACCGTCTCCGGGACAGGGGCAGAGGGACTGAAGCTTTCTTT	CASDRLRDRGRGTEAFF
TRBJ2-3	NA	NA	TRBV4-2	TGTGCCAGCAGCCAAGGGAGGGAGGCAGATACGCAGTATTTT	CASSQGREADTQYF
TRBJ1-1	TRBD1	NA	TRBV2	TGTGCCAGCCGTCCGGACAGGGCAGACACTGAAGCTTTCTTT	CASRPDRADTEAFF
TRBJ2-1	TRBD1	NA	TRBV9	TGTGCCAGCAGCGCACAGGGGGACTCCTACAATGAGCAGTTCTTC	CASSAQGDSYNEQFF
TRBJ2-1	NA	NA	TRBV11-1	TGTGCCAGCAGCCGCCGACAGGCGATAAGCTACAATGAGCAGTTCTTC	CASSRRQAISYNEQFF
TRBJ1-5	NA	NA	TRBV6-6	TGTGCCAGCAGTCGGACACGGAATAGCAATCAGCCCCAGCATTTT	CASSRTRNSNQPQHF
TRBJ2-1	NA	NA	TRBV28	TGTGCCAGCAGCGGGGGGGACAGCCAATCCTACAATGAGCAGTTCTTC	CASSGGDSQSYNEQFF
TRBJ1-2	NA	NA	TRBV27	TGTGCCAGCAGTCCATCAAGGGGAAATGGCTACACCTTC	CASSPSRGNGYTF
TRBJ1-6	TRBD1	few	TRBV18	TGTGCCAGCTCACCCCAGACAGGGGGGAATAATTCACCCCTCCACTTT	CASSPQTGGNNSPLHF
TRBJ1-2	TRBD1	NA	TRBV19	TGTGCCAGTAGTTTAATAGGACAGGGGGGGATGCGCTATGGCTACACCTTC	CASSLIGQGGMRYGYTF
TRBJ2-1	NA	NA	TRBV9	TGTGCCAGTTCATGGGTGGGGCAGGATGAGCAGTTCTTC	CASSWVGQDEQFF
TRBJ2-2	TRBD1	NA	TRBV9	TGTGCCAGCAGCGTAAGGGGGCAGGACACCGGGGAGCTGTTTTTT	CASSVRGQDTGELFF
TRBJ2-7	NA	NA	TRBV28	TGTGCCAGCCAAACAAGACAGTTCCCCGAGCAGTACTTC	CASQTRQFPEQYF
TRBJ1-2	TRBD1	NA	TRBV5-3	TGTGCCAGAAGCTGGGACAGTTTCTATGGCTACACCTTC	CARSWDSFYGYTF
TRBJ2-2	NA	NA	TRBV30	TGTGCCTGGAGTGTCCGGGTTCATCGCTTCTCGGCCGGGGAGCTGTTTTTT	CAWSVRVHRFSAGELFF
TRBJ2-7	NA	NA	TRBV10-2	TGCGCCAGCAGCGAGCCCTACAGGGTCTCCTACGAGCAGTACTTC	CASSEPYRVSYEQYF
TRBJ1-5	NA	NA	TRBV28	TGTGCCAGCAGTTTCGGAGGGACCAATCAGCCCCAGCATTTT	CASSFGGTNQPQHF
TRBJ2-1	NA	few	TRBV4-3	TGCGCCAGCAGCACGGGAACTCGGAGTGGGAATGAGCAGTTCTTC	CASSTGTRSGNEQFF